This entry features one TCR beta chain sequence. Data came from immunoSEQ multiplex PCR; TCRdb stores just in-frame clones and leaves some out. Of more than 100,000 clones listed, approximately 90% were seen once; the top ten hold 6% to 8.5%. The record originates from a study of control samples from healthy donors and cancer patients. The CDR3 has 15 residues. The V gene lost 4 bases and the J gene lost 3 bases, with 13 bases spanning the gap. From germline, CDR1 is SGHNT and CDR2 YYREEE (reference sequence). This sequence originates from a woman aged 18-30 years in good health. The rearrangement uses TRBV5-4 and TRBJ1-4; D unresolved. The sample taken for sequencing was blood. The CDR3 DNA reads as TGTGCCAGCAGCGACCCCGGCATGGCTAATGAAAAACTGTTTTTT. It specifies CASSDPGMANEKLFF.